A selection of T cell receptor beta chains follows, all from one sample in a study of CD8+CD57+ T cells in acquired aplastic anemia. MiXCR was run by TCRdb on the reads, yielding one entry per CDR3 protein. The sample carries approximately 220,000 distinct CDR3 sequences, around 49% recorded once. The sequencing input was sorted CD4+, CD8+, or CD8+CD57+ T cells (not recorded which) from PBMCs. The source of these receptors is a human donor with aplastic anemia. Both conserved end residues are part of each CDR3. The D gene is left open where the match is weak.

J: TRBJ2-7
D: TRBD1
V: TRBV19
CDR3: CASSPGQGVIICEQYF

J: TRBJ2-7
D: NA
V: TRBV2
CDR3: CATSRQDSGVEQYF

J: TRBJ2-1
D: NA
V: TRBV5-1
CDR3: CASSLDREGDEQFF

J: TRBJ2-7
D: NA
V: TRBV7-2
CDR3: CASNSRGRAYEQYF

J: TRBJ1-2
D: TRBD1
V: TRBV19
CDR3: CASSIRTGAHYGYTF

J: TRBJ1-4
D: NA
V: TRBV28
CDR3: CASSFKGEKLFF

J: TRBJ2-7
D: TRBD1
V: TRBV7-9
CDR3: CASSSPGQDEQYF

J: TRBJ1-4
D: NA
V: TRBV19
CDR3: CASSRSRTATNEKLFF

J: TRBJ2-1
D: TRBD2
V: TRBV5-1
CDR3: CASSLSAGLNNEQFF

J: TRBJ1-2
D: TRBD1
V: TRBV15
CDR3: CATSGRQGSYGYTF

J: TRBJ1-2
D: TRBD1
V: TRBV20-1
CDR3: CSASRPQGAVNGYTF

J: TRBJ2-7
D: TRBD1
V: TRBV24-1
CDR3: CATSDLWTGERYEQYF

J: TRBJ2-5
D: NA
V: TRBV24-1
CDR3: CATSDSKRVRGETQYF

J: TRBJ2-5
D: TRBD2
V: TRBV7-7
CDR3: CASSLGLAGGAETQYF

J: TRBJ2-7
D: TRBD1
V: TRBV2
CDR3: CASRRRGTGKYF

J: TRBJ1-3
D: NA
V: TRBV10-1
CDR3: CASSDGGIGNTIYF

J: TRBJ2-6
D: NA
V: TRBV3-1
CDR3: CASSQDSRWGDGANVLTF

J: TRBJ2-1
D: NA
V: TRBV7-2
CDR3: CASSPAWGNEQFF

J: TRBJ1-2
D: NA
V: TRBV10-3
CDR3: CAITEGGYGYTF

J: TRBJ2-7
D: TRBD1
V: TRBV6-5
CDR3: CASSPPGQSYEQYF

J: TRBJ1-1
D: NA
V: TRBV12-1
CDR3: CASSPRTGLNTEAFF

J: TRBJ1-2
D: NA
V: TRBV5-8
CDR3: CASSPTGGVRGYTF

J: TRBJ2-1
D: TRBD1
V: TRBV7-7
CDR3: CASSFQSGQSSYNEQFF

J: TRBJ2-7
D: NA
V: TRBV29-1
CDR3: CSAVDRAYEQYF

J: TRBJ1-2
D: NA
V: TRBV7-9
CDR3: CASAPGRGSGYTF

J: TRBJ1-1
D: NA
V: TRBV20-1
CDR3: CSAVSGTANTEAFF

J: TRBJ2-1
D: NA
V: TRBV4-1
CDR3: CASSQDGREQFF

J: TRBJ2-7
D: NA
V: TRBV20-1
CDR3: CSARGAEEPNYEQYF

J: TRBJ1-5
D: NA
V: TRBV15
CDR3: CATSRDQAYSNQPQHF

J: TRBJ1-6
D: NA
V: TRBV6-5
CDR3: CASSVGQGRFNSPLHF

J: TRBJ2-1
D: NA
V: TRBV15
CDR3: CATSTMRSTQFF

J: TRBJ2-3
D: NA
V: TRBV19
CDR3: CASSIPDTDTQYF

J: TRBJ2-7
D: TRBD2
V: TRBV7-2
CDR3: CASSSQRGLPYEQYF

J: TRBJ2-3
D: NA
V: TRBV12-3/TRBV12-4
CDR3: CASGHRELDTDTQYF

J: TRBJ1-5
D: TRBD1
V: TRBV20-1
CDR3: CSALFFTGGGFNQPQHF

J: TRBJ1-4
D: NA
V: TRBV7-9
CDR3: CASSLGQGIEKLFF

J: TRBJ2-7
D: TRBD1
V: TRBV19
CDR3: CASSKGQGGEEQYF

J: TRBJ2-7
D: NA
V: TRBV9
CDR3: CASSLGTRGEQYF

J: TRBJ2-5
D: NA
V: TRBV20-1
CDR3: CSASREETQYF

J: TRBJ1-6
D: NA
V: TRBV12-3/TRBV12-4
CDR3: CAGTPQEIPPLHF

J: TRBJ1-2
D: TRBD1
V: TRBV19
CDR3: CASSIKTGGTNNYGYTF

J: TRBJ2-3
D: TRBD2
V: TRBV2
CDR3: CASRWTSGGAGDTQYF

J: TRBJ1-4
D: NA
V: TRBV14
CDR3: CASSRSRDRRATNEKLFF

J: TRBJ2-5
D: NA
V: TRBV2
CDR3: CASRTDLGSSRAETQYF

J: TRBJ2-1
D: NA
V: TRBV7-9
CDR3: CASSPRGTPDWNEQFF

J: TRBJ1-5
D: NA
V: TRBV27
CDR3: CASRRQEHQPQHF

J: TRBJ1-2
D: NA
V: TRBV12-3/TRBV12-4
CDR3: CASSFAAGDYGYTF